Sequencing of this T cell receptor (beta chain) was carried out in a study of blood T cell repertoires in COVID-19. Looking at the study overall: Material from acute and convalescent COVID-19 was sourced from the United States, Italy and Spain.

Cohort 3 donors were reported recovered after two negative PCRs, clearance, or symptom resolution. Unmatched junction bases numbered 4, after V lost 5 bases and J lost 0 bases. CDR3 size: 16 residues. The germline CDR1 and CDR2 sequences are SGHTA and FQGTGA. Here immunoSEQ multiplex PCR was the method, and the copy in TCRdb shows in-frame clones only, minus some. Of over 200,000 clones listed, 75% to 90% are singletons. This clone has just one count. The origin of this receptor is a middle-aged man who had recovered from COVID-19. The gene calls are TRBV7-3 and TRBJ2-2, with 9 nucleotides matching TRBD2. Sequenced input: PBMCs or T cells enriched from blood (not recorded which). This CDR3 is CASSTRLAANTGELFF. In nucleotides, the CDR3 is TGTGCCAGCAGCACGCGACTAGCGGCGAACACCGGGGAGCTGTTTTTT.